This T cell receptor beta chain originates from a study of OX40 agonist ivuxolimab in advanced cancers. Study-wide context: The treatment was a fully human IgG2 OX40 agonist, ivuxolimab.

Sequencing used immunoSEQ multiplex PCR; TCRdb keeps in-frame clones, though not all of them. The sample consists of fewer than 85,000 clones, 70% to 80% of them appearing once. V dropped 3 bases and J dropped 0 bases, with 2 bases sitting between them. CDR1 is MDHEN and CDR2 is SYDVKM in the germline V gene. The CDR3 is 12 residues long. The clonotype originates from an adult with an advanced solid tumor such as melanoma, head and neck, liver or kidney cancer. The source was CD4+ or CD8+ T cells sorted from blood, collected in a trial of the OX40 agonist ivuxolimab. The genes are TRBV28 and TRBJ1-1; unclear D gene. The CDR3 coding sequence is TGTGCCAGCAGTTTGATGAACACTGAAGCTTTCTTT. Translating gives CASSLMNTEAFF.